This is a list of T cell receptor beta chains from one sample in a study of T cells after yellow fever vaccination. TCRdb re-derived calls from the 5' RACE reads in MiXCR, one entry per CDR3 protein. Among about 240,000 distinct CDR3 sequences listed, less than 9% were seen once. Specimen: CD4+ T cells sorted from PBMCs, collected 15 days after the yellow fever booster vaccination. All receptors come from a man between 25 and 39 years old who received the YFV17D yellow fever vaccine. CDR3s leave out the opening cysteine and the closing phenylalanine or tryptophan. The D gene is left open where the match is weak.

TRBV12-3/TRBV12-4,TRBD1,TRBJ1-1,ASRFGTGDTEAF
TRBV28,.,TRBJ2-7,ASGLWTEQY
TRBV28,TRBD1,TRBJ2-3,ASSPTPGQGADTQY
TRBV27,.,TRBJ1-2,ASSLSGGVIYGYT
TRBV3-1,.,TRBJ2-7,ASSQAGQIGEQY
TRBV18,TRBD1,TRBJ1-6,ASSGQGNNSPLH
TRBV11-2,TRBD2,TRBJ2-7,ASSLVGTKASGSLYEQY
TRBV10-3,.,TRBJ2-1,AINGAGASYNEQF
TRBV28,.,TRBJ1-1,ASSLQREGLGAF
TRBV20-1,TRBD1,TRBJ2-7,SATGTDPSYEQY
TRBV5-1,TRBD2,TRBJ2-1,ASSAGLAGVRGEQF
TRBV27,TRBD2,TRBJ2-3,ASSLSPGTRVHTQY
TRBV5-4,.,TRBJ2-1,ASSFARDSSYNEQF
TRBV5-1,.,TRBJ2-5,ASSLTSGEETQY
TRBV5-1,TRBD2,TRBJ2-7,ASSSLWTSGSYEQY
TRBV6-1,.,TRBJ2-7,ASSPLRRSSYEQY
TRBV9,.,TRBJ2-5,ASSVGGLKTQY
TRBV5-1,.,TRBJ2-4,ASSLSPGAKNIQY
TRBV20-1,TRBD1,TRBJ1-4,SAGDRGAFNEKLF
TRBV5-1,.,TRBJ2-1,ASSISGLQSYNEQF
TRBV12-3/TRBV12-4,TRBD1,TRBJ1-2,ASKPGQGDYGYT
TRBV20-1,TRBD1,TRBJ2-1,SASDRGSYNEQF
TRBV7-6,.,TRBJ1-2,ASSPTDGAPYGYT
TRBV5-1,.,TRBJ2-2,ASKVAPSNTGELF
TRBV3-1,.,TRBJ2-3,ASSQATRNTDTQY
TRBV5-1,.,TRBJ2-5,ASSSPGQETQY
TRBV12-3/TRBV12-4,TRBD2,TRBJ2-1,ASSYEGLAHNEQF
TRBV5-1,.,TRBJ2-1,ASRPEHNEQF
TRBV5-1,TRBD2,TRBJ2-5,ASSSGTSRETQY
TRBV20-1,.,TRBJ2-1,SARGGRLAYNEQF
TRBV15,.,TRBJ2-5,ATSRVATYKETQY
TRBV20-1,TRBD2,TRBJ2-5,SARGDVGREETQY
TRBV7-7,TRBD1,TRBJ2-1,ASSPQPGQGSGEQF
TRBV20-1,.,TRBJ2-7,SARDLAVTYEQY
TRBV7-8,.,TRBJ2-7,ASSSAEVYEQY